This TCR beta chain was retrieved from a study of T cells in tuberculosis. Across the study: In South Africa, adults with active tuberculosis were compared with IGRA-negative and latently infected IGRA-positive adolescents.

Details on this clone: Sequence at one end of the junction differs from germline and may be a read error.

The length of the CDR3 is 14 residues. Germline values: CDR1 SGHRS, CDR2 YFSETQ. The method was immunoSEQ multiplex PCR; TCRdb's version includes in-frame clones alone and lacks a portion of them. The top ten clones hold about 8.6% of a sample with 20,000 to 25,000 clones, about 95% of them seen once. The receptor was derived from a donor between 10 and 29 years old with latent tuberculosis or without tuberculosis infection. Sequences were obtained from PBMCs. This chain uses TRBV5-1 with TRBJ1-1, with D possibly matching TRBD1 (6 bases). CDR3 sequence reads: CASSLETGNSEAFF. In DNA, the CDR3 is TGCGCCAGCAGCTTAGAAACAGGGAACTCTGAAGCTTTCTTT.